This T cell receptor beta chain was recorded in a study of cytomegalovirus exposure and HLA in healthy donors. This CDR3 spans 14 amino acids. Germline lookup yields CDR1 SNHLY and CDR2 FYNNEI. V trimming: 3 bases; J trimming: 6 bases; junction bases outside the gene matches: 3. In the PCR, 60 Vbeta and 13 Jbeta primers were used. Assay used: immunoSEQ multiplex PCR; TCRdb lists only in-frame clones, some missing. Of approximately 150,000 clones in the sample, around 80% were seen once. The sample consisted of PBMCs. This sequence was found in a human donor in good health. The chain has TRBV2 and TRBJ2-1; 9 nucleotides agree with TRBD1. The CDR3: CASSEGQGRNEQFF. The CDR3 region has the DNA TGTGCCAGCAGTGAGGGACAGGGTCGCAATGAGCAGTTCTTC.